Below are 22 T cell receptor beta chains sequenced from a single sample in a study of cytomegalovirus exposure and HLA in healthy donors listed by TCRdb under 2017. The receptor library was made with the immunoSEQ multiplex PCR assay. The multiplex PCR relied on a mix of 60 forward primers for TCR Vbeta segments and 13 reverse primers for TCR Jbeta segments. Held by TCRdb, this immuneACCESS table contains in-frame sequences only and omits some clones. Under half of the omission traces to an unresolved V gene where checked; the cause of the rest is unknown. This sample's records show approximately 210,000 clones. The top ten clones comprise about 1% of the sample. The specimen was PBMCs. These receptors came from a woman aged 30 to 39 in good health and CMV-seropositive.

The rearrangement links TRBV9 to TRBJ2-3; 7 nucleotides match TRBD2. CDR3 length equals 13 residues. Germline V gene sequence: CDR1 SGDLS, CDR2 YYNGEE. Germline trimming cut 1 base from V and 10 bases from J; bases unmatched to any gene: 6. Written as DNA, the CDR3 is TGTGCCAGCAGCGTACATGCGGGAGCCGCGCAGTATTTT. It translates to CASSVHAGAAQYF.

The chain joins TRBV30 to TRBJ1-2; the match to TRBD1 covers 8 bases. The CDR3 extends over 14 amino acids. Germline CDR1 GTSNPN, CDR2 SVGIG (reference sequence). V lost 4 bases to trimming and J lost 6 bases; unmatched junction nucleotides: 10. The CDR3 nucleotides are TGTGCCTGGAAAAGGACAGGGTTAGGGGATGGCTACACCTTC. Protein product: CAWKRTGLGDGYTF.

The genes are TRBV27 and TRBJ2-7, with 7 bases fitting TRBD1. With 8 bases clipped from V and 4 bases from J, the junction kept 14 bases outside the gene matches. The CDR3 is 15 residues long. CDR1 and CDR2 from the germline V gene are MNHEY and SMNVEV (reference sequence). CDR3 in DNA: TGTGCCAGCCGCTTGAGAGGGACAGCTTTTTACGAGCAGTACTTC. This codes for CASRLRGTAFYEQYF.

The chain joins TRBV19 to TRBJ2-7; TRBD2 matches 12 bases. Losses at the gene ends were 6 bases for V and 2 bases for J; bases not matched to a gene: 14. The CDR3 totals 18 residues. Per germline, CDR1 LNHDA and CDR2 SQIVND (reference sequence). The chain's CDR3 is CASSWRGLAGRTAYEQYF. DNA of the CDR3: TGTGCCAGTAGCTGGCGGGGACTAGCGGGTCGAACGGCCTACGAGCAGTACTTC.

The chain joins TRBV18 to TRBJ2-7; the D is unclear. Trimming pared 2 bases from V and 4 bases from J, leaving 15 bases between. Germline assignment: CDR1 KGHSH and CDR2 LQKENI. This CDR3 has 15 residues. The CDR3 reads CASSPGATQAYEQYF. The CDR3 bases are TGTGCCAGCTCACCAGGCGCGACCCAAGCGTACGAGCAGTACTTC. The whole variable domain, remainder taken from reference TRBV18 and TRBJ2-7, is NAGVMQNPRHLVRRRGQEARLRCSPMKGHSHVYWYRQLPEEGLKFMVYLQKENIIDESGMPKERFSAEFPKEGPSILRIQQVVRGDSAAYFCASSPGATQAYEQYFGPGTRLTVT.

V is TRBV19 and J is TRBJ1-1, with D uncertain. The V end lost 1 base, the J end lost 7 bases, and 10 bases lay between the germline ends. The CDR3 spans 13 residues. Germline CDR1 LNHDA, CDR2 SQIVND (reference sequence). The chain's CDR3 is CASSIVERVEAFF. In nucleotides, the CDR3 is TGTGCCAGTAGTATAGTGGAGCGGGTTGAAGCTTTCTTT.

The J gene is TRBJ2-7, the V gene TRBV28; TRBD2 aligns across 7 bases. V gave up 2 bases and J gave up 7 bases; unmatched junction bases: 11. Germline CDR1 MDHEN, CDR2 SYDVKM. This CDR3 has 15 amino acids. CDR3 bases: TGTGCCAGCAGTTTAGCCGCTAGCGGTCCCTCTGAGCAGTACTTC. It is translated as CASSLAASGPSEQYF.

This rearrangement joins TRBV9 to TRBJ1-1, with D uncertain. The V gene lost 4 bases and the J gene lost 3 bases, with 10 bases spanning the gap. Germline V gene lookup returns CDR1 SGDLS and CDR2 YYNGEE. The CDR3 consists of 13 residues. The DNA of the CDR3 is TGTGCCAGCAGCCTTGACACTGACACTGAAGCTTTCTTT. It yields the protein CASSLDTDTEAFF.

The chain employs TRBV6-5 and TRBJ1-6; TRBD1 aligns across 8 bases. This CDR3 contains 14 residues. CDR1 MNHEY and CDR2 SVGAGI come from the germline V gene. V shed 6 bases and J 7 bases; nucleotides not matched to a gene: 5. The CDR3 loop is CASREDRANSPLHF. The CDR3 DNA follows: TGTGCCAGCAGAGAGGACAGGGCAAATTCACCCCTCCACTTT.

V is TRBV7-2 and J is TRBJ1-1, with TRBD1 as a possible D gene (5 bases). This CDR3 is 13 amino acids long. Trimming shortened V by 0 bases and J by 14 bases, and 16 bases separated the two germline ends. Looked up from germline, CDR1 is SGHTA and CDR2 is FQGNSA. In DNA form, the CDR3 reads TGTGCCAGCAGCTTAGCCCTTGTGGGGCAGTCGTTCTTT. Translated: CASSLALVGQSFF.

The rearrangement joins TRBV7-8 to TRBJ1-1, with D hard to call. V lost 1 base, J lost 0 bases, and 6 bases lay in between. This CDR3 spans 14 amino acids. CDR1 and CDR2 from the germline V gene are SGHVS and FQNEAQ. The CDR3 here is CASSLVSVNTEAFF. The CDR3 DNA reads TGTGCCAGCAGCTTAGTATCAGTGAACACTGAAGCTTTCTTT.

This sequence joins TRBV4-1 and TRBJ2-7, with TRBD2 matching 12 bases. V lost 2 bases and J lost 3; bases outside the gene matches: 5. From germline, CDR1 is MGHRA and CDR2 YSYEKL. The CDR3 spans 16 residues. CDR3 in DNA: TGCGCCAGCAGCCAATCACTAGCGGGGGGAAGCTACGAGCAGTACTTC. Encoded protein: CASSQSLAGGSYEQYF.

V is TRBV27 and J is TRBJ1-1; 12 positions match TRBD1. The length of the CDR3 is 16 residues. CDR1 MNHEY and CDR2 SMNVEV come from the germline V gene (reference sequence). V was clipped by 4 bases and J by 0 bases; unmatched bases: 3. This CDR3 reads CASSSRDRGLNTEAFF. DNA for the CDR3: TGTGCCAGCAGTTCCCGGGACAGGGGGCTGAACACTGAAGCTTTCTTT.

This chain links TRBV4-1 with TRBJ2-7; TRBD2 might be the D (7 bases). Germline lookup yields CDR1 MGHRA and CDR2 YSYEKL. The CDR3 is 18 amino acids. Trimming cost V 2 bases and J 2 bases, with 22 bases left between them. DNA of the CDR3: TGCGCCAGCAGCCAAACCCCCCTCGTGAAGGGGGGGCCCTACGAGCAGTACTTC. Its protein is CASSQTPLVKGGPYEQYF.

The rearrangement links TRBV28 to TRBJ1-5; D remains unclear. Trimming took 4 bases from V and 0 from J, leaving 10 bases between them. Germline CDR1 MDHEN, CDR2 SYDVKM. CDR3 length equals 15 residues. CDR3: CASSSALGSNQPQHF. In DNA form, the CDR3 reads TGTGCCAGCAGTTCCGCTCTAGGTAGCAATCAGCCCCAGCATTTT.

This rearrangement joins TRBV6-1 to TRBJ1-6; TRBD1 is a possible D gene (6 bases). The CDR3 is 14 residues long. Germline assignment: CDR1 MNHNS and CDR2 SASEGT. V was trimmed by 7 bases and J by 5 bases, leaving 12 bases between them. DNA of the CDR3: TGTGCCAGCATGGGTACAGGGAATAATTCACCCCTCCACTTT. Its translation: CASMGTGNNSPLHF.

The V call is TRBV7-9, the J call TRBJ2-5; 8 bases are shared with TRBD2. The length of the CDR3 is 15 residues. Trimming cost V 2 bases and J 2 bases; bases outside gene matches: 4. Germline CDR1 and CDR2: SEHNR and FQNEAQ (reference sequence). The CDR3 nucleotides read TGTGCCAGCAGCTTATATAGCGGGATACAAGAGACCCAGTACTTC. Translation gives CASSLYSGIQETQYF.

The V gene is TRBV11-3, the J gene TRBJ2-7, with 8 bases matching TRBD2. The ends lost 1 base at V and 5 bases at J; junction bases unmatched: 4. The CDR3 extends over 14 amino acids. Germline loops: CDR1 SGHNT, CDR2 YENEEA. CDR3 sequence reads: CASSLGLATDEQYF. Here the CDR3 DNA reads TGTGCCAGCAGCTTAGGACTAGCGACGGACGAGCAGTACTTC.

For the CDR3, the DNA is TGCGCCACTTCGATTGGTGATCCACACGAAAAACTGTTTTTT. Translating gives CATSIGDPHEKLFF. The chain carries TRBV5-1 and TRBJ1-4, with D hard to call. V lost 9 bases, J lost 8 bases, and 20 bases lay in between. The V gene's germline CDR1 is SGHRS and CDR2 YFSETQ. This CDR3 is 14 amino acids long.

The genes are TRBV10-3 and TRBJ2-1, with a possible D match to TRBD2 (6 bases). CDR1 and CDR2 (germline): ENHRY, SYGVKD. V gave up 6 bases and J gave up 4 bases, with 13 bases separating them. This CDR3 comprises 14 residues. This chain's CDR3 is CAIRASEEYNEQFF. Written as DNA, the CDR3 is TGTGCCATCAGGGCTAGCGAAGAATACAATGAGCAGTTCTTC.

This chain links TRBV7-2 with TRBJ2-1, with 7 bases identical to TRBD2. V lost 1 base, J lost 6 bases, and 0 bases stayed unmatched. The CDR3 has 13 amino acids. The germline gives CDR1 SGHTA, CDR2 FQGNSA. The DNA of the CDR3 is TGTGCCAGCAGCTTAGGCGGGGGCAATGAGCAGTTCTTC. Translating it yields CASSLGGGNEQFF.

This rearrangement joins TRBV7-2 to TRBJ2-5, with 10 bases that match TRBD2. This CDR3 is 16 amino acids long. Germline-derived CDR1 and CDR2 are SGHTA and FQGNSA. With V trimmed by 4 bases and J by 5 bases, 10 bases remained unmatched. The CDR3 DNA follows: TGTGCCAGCAGCTCAAAGCGGGAGGGCCTAGGGGAGACCCAGTACTTC. Its translation: CASSSKREGLGETQYF.